These T cell receptor beta chains were read from a single sample in a study of T cell repertoires in cytomegalovirus infection. No antigen is known for these receptors. Each CDR3 protein is one row after TCRdb ran MiXCR on the reads. The sample lists about 220,000 distinct CDR3 sequences; around 40% were seen once. The starting material was CD8+ T cells from cultured PBMCs, obtained from culture after CMV antigen stimulation. The receptor set was obtained from a human donor in good health (CMV status not recorded). Some clones in this sample may be carry-over from other donors' samples. Each CDR3 is given with its conserved first and last residue. The order of the fields is V gene, CDR3 protein.

V gene: TRBV6-8; CDR3 protein: CASSLTRGYYGYTF
V gene: TRBV28; CDR3 protein: CASRRLTGSNQPQHF
V gene: TRBV20-1; CDR3 protein: CSASRETGAAYNEQFF
V gene: TRBV7-9; CDR3 protein: CASSLEKAWGRIINEQYF
V gene: TRBV9; CDR3 protein: CASSPCDSWGNYGYTF
V gene: TRBV7-9; CDR3 protein: CASSDGTDTQYF
V gene: TRBV6-6; CDR3 protein: CASRRGQGASAFF
V gene: TRBV19; CDR3 protein: CATQRGTGGYTF
V gene: TRBV27; CDR3 protein: CASTPSSGGAETQYF
V gene: TRBV4-1; CDR3 protein: CASSQDRTGPNTGELFF
V gene: TRBV27; CDR3 protein: CASSFQGITGELFF
V gene: TRBV6-5; CDR3 protein: CASTSGNIQYF
V gene: TRBV2; CDR3 protein: CASLSRGNYNEQFF
V gene: TRBV2; CDR3 protein: CASSEADRGLTDTQYF
V gene: TRBV20-1; CDR3 protein: CSPSQAGGYNEQFF
V gene: TRBV7-6; CDR3 protein: CASSLDQSSYNEQFF
V gene: TRBV27; CDR3 protein: CAGGCAGEETQYF
V gene: TRBV7-6; CDR3 protein: CASSWLAGELYNEQFF